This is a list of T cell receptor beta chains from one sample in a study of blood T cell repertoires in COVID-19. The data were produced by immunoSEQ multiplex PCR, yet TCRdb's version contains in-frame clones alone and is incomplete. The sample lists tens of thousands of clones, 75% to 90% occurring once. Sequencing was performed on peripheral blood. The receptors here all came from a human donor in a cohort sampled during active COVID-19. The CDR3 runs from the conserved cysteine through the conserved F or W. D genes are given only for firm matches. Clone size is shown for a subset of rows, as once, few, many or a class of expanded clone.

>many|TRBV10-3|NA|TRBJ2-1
CAISEGGQGNYNEQFF
TGTGCCATCAGTGAGGGTGGGCAGGGGAACTACAATGAGCAGTTCTTC
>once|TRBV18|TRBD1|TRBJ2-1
CASSALGQGVNEQFF
TGTGCCAGCTCAGCACTTGGACAGGGTGTCAATGAGCAGTTCTTC
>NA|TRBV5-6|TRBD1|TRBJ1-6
CASSLERRGNSPLHF
TGTGCCAGCAGCTTGGAACGCAGGGGGAATTCACCCCTCCACTTT
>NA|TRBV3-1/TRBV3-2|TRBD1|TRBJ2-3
CASRLGTGGSTDTQYF
TGTGCCAGCAGGCTAGGGACAGGGGGGTCCACAGATACGCAGTATTTT
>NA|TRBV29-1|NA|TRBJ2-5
CSVVLASEETQYF
TGCAGCGTTGTTCTAGCGAGTGAAGAGACCCAGTACTTC
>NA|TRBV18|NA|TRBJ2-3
CASSPTQGGDTQYF
TGTGCCAGCTCACCAACCCAGGGAGGTGATACGCAGTATTTT
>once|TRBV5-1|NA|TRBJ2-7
CASSLAGGGLTYEQYF
TGCGCCAGCAGCTTGGCCGGAGGAGGACTAACCTACGAGCAGTACTTC
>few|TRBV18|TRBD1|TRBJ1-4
CASSPEPGTGYEKLFF
TGTGCCAGCTCACCAGAGCCCGGGACAGGGTATGAAAAACTGTTTTTT
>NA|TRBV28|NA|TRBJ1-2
CASTLNILAGGYTF
TGTGCCAGCACTCTAAACATTCTTGCGGGTGGCTACACCTTC
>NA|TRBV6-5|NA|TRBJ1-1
CASSYLRRGTEAFF
TGTGCCAGCAGTTACCTCCGAAGGGGAACTGAAGCTTTCTTT
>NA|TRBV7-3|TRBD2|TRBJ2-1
CASSLNLLAGRDNEQFF
TGTGCCAGCAGCTTAAACTTATTAGCGGGCAGAGACAATGAGCAGTTCTTC
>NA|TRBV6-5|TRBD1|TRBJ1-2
CASRISGQVSYGYTF
TGTGCCAGCAGAATATCGGGACAGGTAAGCTATGGCTACACCTTC
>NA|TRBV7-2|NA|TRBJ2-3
CASSPLDTQYF
TGTGCCAGCTCTCCTTTGGATACGCAGTATTTT
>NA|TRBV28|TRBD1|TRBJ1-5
CASRGQNQPQHF
TGTGCCAGCAGGGGACAGAATCAGCCCCAGCATTTT
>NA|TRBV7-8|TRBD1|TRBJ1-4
CASSHGQGSTNEKLFF
TGTGCCAGCAGCCACGGACAGGGGTCAACTAATGAAAAACTGTTTTTT
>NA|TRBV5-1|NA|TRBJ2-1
CASSLASLAEQFF
TGCGCCAGCAGCTTGGCGTCGTTAGCTGAGCAGTTCTTC
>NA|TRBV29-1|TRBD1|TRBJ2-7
CSVEGDRGVYEQYF
TGCAGCGTTGAAGGGGACAGAGGGGTCTACGAGCAGTACTTC
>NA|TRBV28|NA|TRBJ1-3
CASSSHGPGNQPDTIYF
TGTGCCAGCAGTTCCCATGGGCCCGGAAACCAACCAGACACCATATATTTT
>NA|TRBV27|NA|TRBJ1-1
CASGRVAEAFF
TGTGCCAGCGGTCGCGTCGCTGAAGCTTTCTTT
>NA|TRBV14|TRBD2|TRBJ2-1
CASSRLGSGSYNEQFF
TGTGCCAGCAGCCGCCTAGGTAGCGGGTCCTACAATGAGCAGTTCTTC
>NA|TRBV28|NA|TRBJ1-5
CASSSSRMVSTENQPQHF
TGTGCCAGCAGTTCCTCGCGCATGGTTTCCACGGAGAATCAGCCCCAGCATTTT
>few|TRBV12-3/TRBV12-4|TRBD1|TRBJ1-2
CASSLTGNYGYTF
TGTGCCAGCAGTCTGACAGGGAACTATGGCTACACCTTC
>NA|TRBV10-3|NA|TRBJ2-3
CAITEQSRDTQYF
TGTGCCATCACTGAACAGTCCCGAGATACGCAGTATTTT
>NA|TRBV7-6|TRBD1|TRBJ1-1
CASSLSGGAAEAFF
TGTGCCAGCAGCTTATCAGGGGGCGCGGCTGAAGCTTTCTTT
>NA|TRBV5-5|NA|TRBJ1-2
CASSLAGRGNYGYTF
TGTGCCAGCAGCTTGGCCGGCAGGGGTAACTATGGCTACACCTTC
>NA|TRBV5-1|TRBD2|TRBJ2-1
CASRGTSVRYEQFF
TGCGCCAGCCGAGGGACTAGCGTCAGATACGAGCAGTTCTTC
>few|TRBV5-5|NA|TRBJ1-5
CASSFVAGSNQPQHF
TGTGCCAGCAGCTTTGTGGCAGGCTCTAATCAGCCCCAGCATTTT
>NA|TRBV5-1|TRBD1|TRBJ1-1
CASSLEGAQNTEAFF
TGCGCCAGCAGCTTGGAGGGGGCGCAGAACACTGAAGCTTTCTTT